A selection of T cell receptor beta chains follows, all from one sample in a study of control samples from healthy donors and cancer patients. Repertoires were generated with immunoSEQ multiplex PCR, while TCRdb's copy carries only in-frame clones and drops some. The table shows roughly 120,000 clones, with about 87% occurring only once. Sequencing was carried out using blood. These receptor sequences come from a middle-aged man in good health. CDR3s leave out the opening cysteine and the closing phenylalanine or tryptophan. The listing skips clone size in some rows; elsewhere it reads once, few, many or a size class.

CDR3 protein	V gene	J gene	clone size	CDR3 length
ASSIADITGNTIY	TRBV19	TRBJ1-3	.	13
ASSMASGGTSTDTQY	TRBV19	TRBJ2-3	.	15
ASTWTDLNTEAF	TRBV19	TRBJ1-1	.	12
ASSLGQRDTEAF	TRBV7-9	TRBJ1-1	few	12
ASSPGTAYNEQF	TRBV18	TRBJ2-1	.	12
ASMVSYSNQPQH	TRBV6-5	TRBJ1-5	.	12
ASSLNGGNTGELF	TRBV7-7	TRBJ2-2	.	13
AWRRDRRYGYT	TRBV30	TRBJ1-2	.	11
ASSVSKTPDRRDSYYGYT	TRBV9	TRBJ1-2	.	18
ASSLDRGFTEAF	TRBV11-1	TRBJ1-1	.	12
AWRTPGQGVYYGYT	TRBV30	TRBJ1-2	.	14
ASSQELGTSGETQY	TRBV4-1	TRBJ2-5	.	14
ASRWGVGDEKLF	TRBV19	TRBJ1-4	.	12
ASSYGQPLAF	TRBV6-2/TRBV6-3	TRBJ1-1	few	10
ASQTGGLAKNIQY	TRBV19	TRBJ2-4	.	13
ASSVETSGQETQY	TRBV9	TRBJ2-5	once	13
ASSRGNKNIQY	TRBV7-3	TRBJ2-4	.	11
ATSDRTELGPQH	TRBV24-1	TRBJ1-5	once	12
ASRSDEERQGRRETQY	TRBV12-2	TRBJ2-5	.	16